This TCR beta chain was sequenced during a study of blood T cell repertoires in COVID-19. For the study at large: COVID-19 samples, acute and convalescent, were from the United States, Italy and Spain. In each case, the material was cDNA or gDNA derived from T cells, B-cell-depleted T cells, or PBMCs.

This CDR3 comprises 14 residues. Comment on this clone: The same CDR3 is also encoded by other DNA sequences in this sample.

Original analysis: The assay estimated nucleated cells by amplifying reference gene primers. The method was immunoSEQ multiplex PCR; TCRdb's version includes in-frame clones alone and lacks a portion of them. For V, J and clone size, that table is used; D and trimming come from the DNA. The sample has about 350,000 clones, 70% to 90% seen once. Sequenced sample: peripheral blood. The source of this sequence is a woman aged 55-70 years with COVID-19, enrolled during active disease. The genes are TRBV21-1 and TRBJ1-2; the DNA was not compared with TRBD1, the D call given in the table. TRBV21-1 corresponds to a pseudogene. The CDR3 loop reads CASSPQGGSYGYTF. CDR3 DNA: TGTGCCAGCAGCCCTCAGGGGGGCAGCTATGGCTACACCTTC.